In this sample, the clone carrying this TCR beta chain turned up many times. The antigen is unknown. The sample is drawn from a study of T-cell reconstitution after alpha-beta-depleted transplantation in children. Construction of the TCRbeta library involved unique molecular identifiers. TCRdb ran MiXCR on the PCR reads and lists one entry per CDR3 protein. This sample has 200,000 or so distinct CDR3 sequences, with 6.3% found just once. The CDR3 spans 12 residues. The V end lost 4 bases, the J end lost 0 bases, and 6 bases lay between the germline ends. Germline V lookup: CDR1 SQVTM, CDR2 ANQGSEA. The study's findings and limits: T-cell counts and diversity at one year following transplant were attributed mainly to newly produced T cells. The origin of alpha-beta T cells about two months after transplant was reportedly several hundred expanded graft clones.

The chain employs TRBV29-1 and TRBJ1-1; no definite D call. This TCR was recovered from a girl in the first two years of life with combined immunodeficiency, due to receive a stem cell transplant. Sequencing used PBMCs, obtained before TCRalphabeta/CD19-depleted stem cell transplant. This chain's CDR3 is CSVAGVNTEAFF. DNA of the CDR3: TGCAGCGTTGCCGGGGTGAACACTGAAGCTTTCTTT.